These T cell receptor beta chains were read from a single sample in a study of T-cell memory formation after mild COVID-19. Each CDR3 protein gets one entry after TCRdb re-called the 5' RACE reads with MiXCR. This sample carries a few hundred thousand distinct CDR3 sequences, 7.5% to 10% of them seen once, and the ten largest clones take 22%. The sequenced sample consisted of PBMCs or a T cell subset sorted from them (not recorded which). These receptors came from a man between 18 and 35 years old who had mild COVID-19 (a few samples of this study predate the infection). Cell type and time point are not known. CDR3s leave out the opening cysteine and the closing phenylalanine or tryptophan. The order of the fields is clone size, V gene, D gene, CDR3 protein. The D gene is left open where the match is weak. Part of the rows lack a size; the others show once, few, many or a class for expanded clones.

>NA|TRBV29-1|NA
SVEEGLGKTQY
>many|TRBV6-5|NA
ASSGRGVNTEAF
>many|TRBV4-3|TRBD2
ASSQEEGLEYNEQF
>few|TRBV27|NA
ASSPFRESNQPQH
>NA|TRBV6-5|TRBD1
ASSITGGAPSFGYT
>NA|TRBV7-8|NA
ASSIVEGGRETQY
>once|TRBV7-6|TRBD2
ASSPGTSGSSYEQY
>NA|TRBV6-2/TRBV6-3|NA
ASSYHVAVNTEAF
>many|TRBV21-1|NA
ASSKGGYIAGTETQY
>few|TRBV11-2|NA
ASRPQPGELF
>NA|TRBV10-3|NA
AISGGPSYNEQF
>few|TRBV20-1|NA
SASETVYGYT
>few|TRBV12-3/TRBV12-4|NA
ASSATSSETQY
>few|TRBV5-4|NA
ASSADGQETQY
>NA|TRBV7-2|TRBD2
ASSLATGGPYEQY
>NA|TRBV29-1|TRBD1
SVRDRGTDTQY
>few|TRBV20-1|TRBD2
SAHLAGTYNEQF
>NA|TRBV4-1|NA
ASSSQDFNTEAF
>NA|TRBV7-9|NA
ASSLGPGSYEQY
>few|TRBV6-6|NA
ASSYSTPGTGELF
>NA|TRBV5-1|NA
ASSLVGGMNTEAF
>few|TRBV4-1|NA
ASSLTGWEKLF
>NA|TRBV5-1|NA
ASSSTRDQETQY
>NA|TRBV7-2|TRBD2
ASSFSAGGETQY
>NA|TRBV7-2|TRBD2
ASSSGGLQTQY
>NA|TRBV15|NA
ATSRDRGYQETQY